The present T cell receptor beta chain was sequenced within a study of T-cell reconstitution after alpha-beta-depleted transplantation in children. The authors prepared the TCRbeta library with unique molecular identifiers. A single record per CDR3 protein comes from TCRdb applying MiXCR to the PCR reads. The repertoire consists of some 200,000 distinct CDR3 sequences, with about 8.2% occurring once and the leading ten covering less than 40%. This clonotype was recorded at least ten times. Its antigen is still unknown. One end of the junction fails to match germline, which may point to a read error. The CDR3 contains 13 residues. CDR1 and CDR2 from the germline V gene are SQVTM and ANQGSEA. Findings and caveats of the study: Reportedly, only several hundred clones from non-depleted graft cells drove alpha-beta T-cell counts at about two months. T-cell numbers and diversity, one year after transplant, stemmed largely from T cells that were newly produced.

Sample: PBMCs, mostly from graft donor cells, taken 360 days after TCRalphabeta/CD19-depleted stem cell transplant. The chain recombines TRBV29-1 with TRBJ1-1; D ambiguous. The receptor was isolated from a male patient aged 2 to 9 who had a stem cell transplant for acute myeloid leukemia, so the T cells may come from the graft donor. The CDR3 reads CSVEETANTEAFF. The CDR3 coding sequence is TGCAGCGTCGAAGAAACAGCGAACACTGAAGCTTTCTTT.